This paragraph covers one TCR beta chain sequence. No antigen is known for it. For the second PCR, which ran for roughly 6 to 12 cycles, a sample-barcoded 5' primer and a J-beta primer mix were used. TCRdb itself ran the 5' RACE reads through MiXCR, one entry per CDR3 protein. The table lists about 1.6 million distinct CDR3 sequences, about 31% of them singletons. This CDR3 has 16 amino acids. Germline-derived CDR1 and CDR2 are MGHRA and YSYEKL. V was shortened by 3 bases and J by 0 bases, with 14 bases between the two germline ends. This entry comes from a study of blood T cells in healthy people across ages. General study points: One million T cells yielded diversity estimates that were considered underestimates. Versus aged donors, long-lived donors had higher diversity and more naive CD4+ cells. Changes seen in expanded clonotypes were possibly confounded by donor CMV status left unknown.

Total RNA was isolated from each sample in quantities of at least 5 micrograms. The material sequenced was blood. The rearrangement joins TRBV4-1 to TRBJ1-1; D is perhaps TRBD1 (5 bases). This TCR came from a woman under 40 in good health. The CDR3 coding sequence is TGCGCCAGCAGCCAGGATACCGGAGGGGTGAACACTGAAGCTTTCTTT. Translation: CASSQDTGGVNTEAFF.